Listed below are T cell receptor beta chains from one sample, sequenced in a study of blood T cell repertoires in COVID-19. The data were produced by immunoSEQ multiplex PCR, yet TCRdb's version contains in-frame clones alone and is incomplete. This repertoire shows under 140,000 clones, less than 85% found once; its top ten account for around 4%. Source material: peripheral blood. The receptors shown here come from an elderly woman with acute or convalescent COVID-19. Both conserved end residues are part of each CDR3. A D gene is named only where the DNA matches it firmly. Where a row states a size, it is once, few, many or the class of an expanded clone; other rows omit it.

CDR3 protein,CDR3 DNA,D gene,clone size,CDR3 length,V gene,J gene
CASSFSGENYNEQFF,TGTGCCAGCAGCTTTAGCGGGGAAAACTACAATGAGCAGTTCTTC,TRBD2,once,15,TRBV7-2,TRBJ2-1
CASSPEGVSGNTIYF,TGTGCCAGCTCACCCGAGGGGGTGTCTGGAAACACCATATATTTT,-,-,15,TRBV18,TRBJ1-3
CASSLARQRANTGELFF,TGCGCCAGCAGCTTGGCCCGTCAGCGGGCGAACACCGGGGAGCTGTTTTTT,-,-,17,TRBV5-1,TRBJ2-2
CASSVASSGVVYEQYF,TGCGCCAGCAGTGTAGCTTCTAGCGGCGTAGTCTACGAGCAGTACTTC,TRBD2,-,16,TRBV10-2,TRBJ2-7
CASGDDRARWNQPQHF,TGTGCTAGTGGGGACGACAGGGCCCGTTGGAATCAGCCCCAGCATTTT,TRBD1,-,16,TRBV12-5,TRBJ1-5
CSVQPGQGSYEQYF,TGCAGCGTGCAACCGGGACAAGGATCCTACGAGCAGTACTTC,-,few,14,TRBV29-1,TRBJ2-7
CASSQANIGEQFF,TGTGCCAGCAGCCAAGCTAACATCGGGGAGCAGTTCTTC,-,-,13,TRBV7-6,TRBJ2-1
CASSLRTGGADTQYF,TGTGCCAGCAGCTTGCGGACAGGGGGGGCGGATACGCAGTATTTT,TRBD1,-,15,TRBV5-4,TRBJ2-3
CASSQGAGGKEQYF,TGCGCCAGCAGCCAAGGAGCGGGCGGAAAGGAGCAGTACTTC,-,-,14,TRBV4-1,TRBJ2-7
CASSQEATYYNEQFF,TGCGCCAGCAGCCAAGAAGCTACCTATTACAATGAGCAGTTCTTC,-,-,15,TRBV4-1,TRBJ2-1
CSGKLAIPTDTQYF,TGCAGCGGGAAACTAGCGATCCCCACAGATACGCAGTATTTT,TRBD2,-,14,TRBV29-1,TRBJ2-3
CASGDAGGNTIYF,TGTGCCAGCGGCGACGCCGGGGGAAACACCATATATTTT,-,-,13,TRBV18,TRBJ1-3
CASSRRTGKNTEAFF,TGCGCCAGCAGCCGCCGGACAGGGAAGAACACTGAAGCTTTCTTT,TRBD1,-,15,TRBV5-1,TRBJ1-1
CASRKQGENQPQHF,TGTGCCAGTAGGAAACAGGGGGAAAATCAGCCCCAGCATTTT,TRBD1,-,14,TRBV19,TRBJ1-5
CASSPLPGQGASEQYF,TGTGCCAGCAGCCCCCTCCCGGGACAGGGAGCGTCCGAGCAGTACTTC,TRBD1,-,16,TRBV9,TRBJ2-7
CAWTGLGRAFF,TGTGCCTGGACTGGGCTGGGGCGAGCTTTCTTT,-,-,11,TRBV30,TRBJ1-1
CASSLPGTGINGYTF,TGTGCCAGCAGCCTGCCCGGGACAGGGATAAATGGCTACACCTTC,TRBD1,-,15,TRBV5-8,TRBJ1-2
CASSSRSGGVTGTQYF,TGTGCCAGCAGTTCACGAAGCGGGGGCGTCACAGGGACCCAGTACTTC,TRBD2,-,16,TRBV6-5,TRBJ2-5
CASSQERGRTSGGSQETQYF,TGCGCCAGCAGCCAAGAACGGGGAAGAACTAGCGGGGGCTCACAAGAGACCCAGTACTTC,TRBD2,-,20,TRBV4-1,TRBJ2-5
CASSFNRGNTEAFF,TGTGCCAGCAGTTTCAACAGGGGAAACACTGAAGCTTTCTTT,TRBD1,-,14,TRBV6-5,TRBJ1-1
CASSPPLGQGGTDTQYF,TGTGCCAGCTCACCCCCCTTGGGACAGGGGGGCACAGATACGCAGTATTTT,TRBD1,few,17,TRBV18,TRBJ2-3
CASSAIGTSGGAGEQFF,TGTGCCAGCAGTGCCATCGGGACTAGCGGGGGGGCAGGTGAGCAGTTCTTC,TRBD2,-,17,TRBV6-4,TRBJ2-1
CAIGGGLAGSYEQYF,TGTGCCATCGGGGGGGGACTAGCGGGGTCCTACGAGCAGTACTTC,TRBD2,-,15,TRBV10-3,TRBJ2-7
CAWRPRDRGVTEAFF,TGTGCCTGGAGACCACGGGACAGGGGTGTCACTGAAGCTTTCTTT,TRBD1,-,15,TRBV30,TRBJ1-1